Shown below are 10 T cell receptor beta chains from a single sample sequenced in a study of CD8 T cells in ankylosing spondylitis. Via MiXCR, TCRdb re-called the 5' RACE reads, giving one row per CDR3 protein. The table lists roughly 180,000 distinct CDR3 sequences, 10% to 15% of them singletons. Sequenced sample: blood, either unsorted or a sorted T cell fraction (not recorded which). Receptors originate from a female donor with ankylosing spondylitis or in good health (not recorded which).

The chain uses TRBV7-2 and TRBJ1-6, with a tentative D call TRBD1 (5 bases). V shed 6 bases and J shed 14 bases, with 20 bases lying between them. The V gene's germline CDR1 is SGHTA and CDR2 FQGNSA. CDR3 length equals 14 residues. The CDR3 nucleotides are TGTGCCAGCAGTCCTGGGACTGATATCAGGGCCCTCCACTTT. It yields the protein CASSPGTDIRALHF.

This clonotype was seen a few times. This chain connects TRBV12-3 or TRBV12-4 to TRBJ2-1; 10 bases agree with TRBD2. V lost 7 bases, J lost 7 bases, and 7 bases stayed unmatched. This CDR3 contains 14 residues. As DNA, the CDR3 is TGTGCCAGCAAAGGGACTAGCGAAGCAAATGAGCAGTTCTTC. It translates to CASKGTSEANEQFF.

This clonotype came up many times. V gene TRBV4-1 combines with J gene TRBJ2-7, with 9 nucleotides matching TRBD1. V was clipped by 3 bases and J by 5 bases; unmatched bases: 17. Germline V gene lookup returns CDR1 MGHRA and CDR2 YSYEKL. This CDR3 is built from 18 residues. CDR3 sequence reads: CASSHPGQGFPLYDEQYF. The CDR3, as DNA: TGCGCCAGCAGCCACCCGGGACAGGGATTTCCCCTCTACGACGAGCAGTACTTC.

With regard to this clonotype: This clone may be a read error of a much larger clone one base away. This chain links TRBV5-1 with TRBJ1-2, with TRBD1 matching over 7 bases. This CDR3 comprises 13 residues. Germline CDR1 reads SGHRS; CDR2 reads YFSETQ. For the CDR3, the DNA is TGCGTCAGCAGCTTCGACAGGGTTAATGGCTACACCTTC. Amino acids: CVSSFDRVNGYTF.

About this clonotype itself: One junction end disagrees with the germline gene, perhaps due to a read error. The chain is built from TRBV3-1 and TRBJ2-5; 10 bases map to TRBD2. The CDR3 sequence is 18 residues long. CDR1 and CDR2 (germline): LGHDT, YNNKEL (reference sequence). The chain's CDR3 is CACSYPGLAPRTQETQYF. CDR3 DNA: TGTGCCTGCAGCTACCCGGGACTAGCGCCGAGGACCCAAGAGACCCAGTACTTC.

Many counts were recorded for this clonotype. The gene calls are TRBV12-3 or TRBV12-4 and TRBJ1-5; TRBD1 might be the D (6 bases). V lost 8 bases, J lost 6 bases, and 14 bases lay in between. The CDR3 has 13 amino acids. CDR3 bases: TGTGCCAGCGGCCCGGACAGACGTCAGCCCCAGCATTTT. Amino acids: CASGPDRRQPQHF.

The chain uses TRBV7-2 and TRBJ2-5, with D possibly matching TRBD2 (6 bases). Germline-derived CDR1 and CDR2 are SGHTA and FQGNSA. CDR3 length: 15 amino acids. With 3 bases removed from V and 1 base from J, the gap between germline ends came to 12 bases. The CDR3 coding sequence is TGTGCCAGCAGCTTGTCTCGGGGGTCCCAAGAGACCCAGTACTTC. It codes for CASSLSRGSQETQYF. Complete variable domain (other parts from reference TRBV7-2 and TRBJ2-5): GAGVSQSPSNKVTEKGKDVELRCDPISGHTALYWYRQSLGQGLEFLIYFQGNSAPDKSGLPSDRFSAERTGGSVSTLTIQRTQQEDSAVYLCASSLSRGSQETQYFGPGTRLLVL.

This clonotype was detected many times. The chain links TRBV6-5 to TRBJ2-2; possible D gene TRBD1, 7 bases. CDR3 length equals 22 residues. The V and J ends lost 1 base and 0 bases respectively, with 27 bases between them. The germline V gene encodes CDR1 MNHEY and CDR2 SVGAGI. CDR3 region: CASSYFSQGKSRRGTNTGELFF. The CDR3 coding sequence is TGTGCCAGCAGTTACTTTTCACAGGGGAAGAGTCGGCGCGGGACGAACACCGGGGAGCTGTTTTTT.

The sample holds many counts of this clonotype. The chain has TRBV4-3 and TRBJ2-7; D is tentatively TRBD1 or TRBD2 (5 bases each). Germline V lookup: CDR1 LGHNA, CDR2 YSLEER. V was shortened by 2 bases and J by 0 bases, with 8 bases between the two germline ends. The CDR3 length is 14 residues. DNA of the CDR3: TGCGCCAGCAGCCAACAGGGAGACTCCTACGAGCAGTACTTC. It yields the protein CASSQQGDSYEQYF.

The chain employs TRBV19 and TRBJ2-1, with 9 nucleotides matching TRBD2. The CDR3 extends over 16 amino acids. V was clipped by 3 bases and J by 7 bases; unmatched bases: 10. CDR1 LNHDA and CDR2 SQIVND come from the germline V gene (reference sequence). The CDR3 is CASSILRAGGVNEQFF. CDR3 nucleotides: TGTGCCAGTAGTATCCTCCGGGCGGGGGGGGTAAATGAGCAGTTCTTC.